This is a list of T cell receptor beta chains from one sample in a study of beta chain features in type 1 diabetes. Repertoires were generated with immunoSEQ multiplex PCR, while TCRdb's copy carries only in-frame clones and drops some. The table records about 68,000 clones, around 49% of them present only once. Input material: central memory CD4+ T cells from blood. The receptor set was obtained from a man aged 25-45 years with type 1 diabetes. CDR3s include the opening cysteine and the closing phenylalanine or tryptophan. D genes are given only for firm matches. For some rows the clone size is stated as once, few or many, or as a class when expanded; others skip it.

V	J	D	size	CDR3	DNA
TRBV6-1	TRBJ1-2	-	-	CASSEGYGGYGYTF	TGTGCCAGCAGTGAAGGGTACGGTGGCTATGGCTACACCTTC
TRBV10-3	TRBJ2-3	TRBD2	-	CATRGAGGGTDTQYF	TGTGCCACCCGGGGTGCGGGAGGAGGGACAGATACGCAGTATTTT
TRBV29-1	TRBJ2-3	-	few	CSVDRAPTDTQYF	TGCAGCGTTGACAGGGCCCCCACAGATACGCAGTATTTT
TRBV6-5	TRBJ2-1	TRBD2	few	CASSYAGGQFGYEQFF	TGTGCCAGCAGTTACGCGGGGGGGCAATTCGGCTACGAGCAGTTCTTC
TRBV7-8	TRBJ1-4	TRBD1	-	CASSRTGGEEKLFF	TGTGCCAGCAGCCGGACAGGGGGCGAAGAAAAACTGTTTTTT
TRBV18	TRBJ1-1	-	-	CASSPPRNTEAFF	TGTGCCAGCTCACCACCCCGGAACACTGAAGCTTTCTTT
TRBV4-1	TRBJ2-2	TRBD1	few	CASGTGGVDTGELFF	TGCGCCAGCGGCACAGGGGGTGTGGACACCGGGGAGCTGTTTTTT
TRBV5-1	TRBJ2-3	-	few	CASSLSLSTDTQYF	TGCGCCAGCAGCTTGAGCCTTAGCACAGATACGCAGTATTTT
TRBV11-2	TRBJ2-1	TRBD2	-	CASSLVTLTSGALGSEQFF	TGTGCCAGCAGCTTAGTAACCCTGACTAGCGGGGCTCTAGGGAGTGAGCAGTTCTTC
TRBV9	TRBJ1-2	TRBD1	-	CASSVDPGGSYGYTF	TGTGCCAGCAGCGTAGATCCAGGGGGCTCTTATGGCTACACCTTC
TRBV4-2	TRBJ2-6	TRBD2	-	CASSLRSSAGGLSGANVLTF	TGTGCCAGCAGCCTCCGCTCTTCGGCGGGGGGCCTATCTGGGGCCAACGTCCTGACTTTC
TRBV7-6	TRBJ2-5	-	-	CASSSPIGQYQETQYF	TGTGCCAGCAGCTCACCCATCGGACAGTACCAAGAGACCCAGTACTTC
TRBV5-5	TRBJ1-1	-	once	CASSTWGGLGTEAFF	TGTGCCAGCAGCACTTGGGGGGGGCTAGGCACTGAAGCTTTCTTT
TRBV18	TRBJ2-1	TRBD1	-	CASSGSLGTGEQFF	TGTGCCAGCTCTGGGAGCCTGGGGACAGGTGAGCAGTTCTTC
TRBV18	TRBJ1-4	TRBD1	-	CASSLTTGEENEKLFF	TGTGCCAGCTCACTTACGACAGGGGAGGAAAATGAAAAACTGTTTTTT
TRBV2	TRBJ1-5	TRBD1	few	CASSVGDRINQPQHF	TGTGCCAGCAGTGTGGGGGACAGAATCAATCAGCCCCAGCATTTT
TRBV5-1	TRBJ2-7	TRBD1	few	CASSSETGNEQYF	TGCGCCAGCAGCTCGGAGACAGGGAACGAGCAGTACTTC
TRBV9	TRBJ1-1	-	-	CASSVDPAIQGSGTEAFF	TGTGCCAGCAGCGTAGACCCCGCGATCCAGGGGTCCGGCACTGAAGCTTTCTTT
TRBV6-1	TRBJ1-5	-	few	CASSGSNQPQHF	TGTGCCAGCAGCGGGAGCAATCAGCCCCAGCATTTT
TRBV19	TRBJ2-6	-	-	CASTPGEGANVLTF	TGTGCCAGTACCCCCGGGGAGGGGGCCAACGTCCTGACTTTC
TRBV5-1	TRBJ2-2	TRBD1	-	CASTWDSANTGELFF	TGCGCCAGCACCTGGGACAGCGCGAACACCGGGGAGCTGTTTTTT
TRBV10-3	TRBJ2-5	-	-	CAISSSSGQETQYF	TGTGCCATCAGTTCTAGCTCTGGCCAAGAGACCCAGTACTTC
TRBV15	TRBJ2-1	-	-	CATSSHRDLFF	TGTGCCACCAGCAGCCACCGGGACTTGTTCTTC
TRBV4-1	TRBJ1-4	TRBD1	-	CASSQDRTGGFEKLFF	TGCGCCAGCAGCCAAGACCGGACAGGGGGTTTTGAAAAACTGTTTTTT
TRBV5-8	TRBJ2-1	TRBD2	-	CASSRVGLAVSNEQFF	TGTGCCAGCAGCCGCGTGGGACTAGCGGTCTCCAATGAGCAGTTCTTC
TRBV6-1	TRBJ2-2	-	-	CASSEAQGGTGELFF	TGTGCCAGCAGTGAGGCGCAGGGAGGAACCGGGGAGCTGTTTTTT
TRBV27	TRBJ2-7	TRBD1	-	CASGRGTGKEQYF	TGTGCCAGCGGTAGGGGGACAGGGAAAGAGCAGTACTTC
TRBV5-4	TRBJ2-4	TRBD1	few	CASSLPGQGANIQYF	TGTGCCAGCAGCTTGCCGGGACAGGGGGCGAACATTCAGTACTTC
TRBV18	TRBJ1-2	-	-	CASSTGSRANYGYTF	TGTGCCAGCTCAACCGGGTCCAGGGCTAACTATGGCTACACCTTC
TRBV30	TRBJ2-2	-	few	CAWSSRGATGELFF	TGTGCCTGGAGTTCGCGAGGCGCCACCGGGGAGCTGTTTTTT
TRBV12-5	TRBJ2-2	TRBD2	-	CASGQPGGTNTGELFF	TGTGCTAGTGGTCAACCGGGGGGTACGAACACCGGGGAGCTGTTTTTT
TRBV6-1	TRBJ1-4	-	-	CASSPRRGTNEKLFF	TGTGCCAGCAGTCCCCGGCGGGGGACTAATGAAAAACTGTTTTTT
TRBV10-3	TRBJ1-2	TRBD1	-	CAIREGQGADGYTF	TGTGCCATCAGAGAGGGACAGGGGGCTGATGGCTACACCTTC
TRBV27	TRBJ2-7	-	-	CASSFLTGERYEQYF	TGTGCCAGCAGTTTTTTGACGGGAGAAAGATACGAGCAGTACTTC
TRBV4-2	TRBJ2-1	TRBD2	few	CASSHTLAGKHNEQFF	TGTGCCAGCAGCCATACACTAGCGGGAAAGCACAATGAGCAGTTCTTC
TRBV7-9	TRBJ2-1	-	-	CASSPAARAYNEQFF	TGTGCCAGCAGCCCAGCAGCCAGGGCCTACAATGAGCAGTTCTTC
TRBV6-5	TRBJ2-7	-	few	CASRWRASTGEQYF	TGTGCCTCCAGATGGAGGGCCTCGACTGGCGAGCAGTACTTC